The clone carrying this T cell receptor (beta chain) was picked up one time. Clones were sequenced by immunoSEQ multiplex PCR, and TCRdb holds only the in-frame ones, with some missing. There are 150,000 to 200,000 clones in the sample; around 95% occur only once, and about 8.5% lies in the top ten. V trimming: 2 bases; J trimming: 7 bases; junction bases outside the gene matches: 5. The CDR3 extends over 15 amino acids. Germline V gene sequence: CDR1 SGHRS, CDR2 YFSETQ. These data belong to a study of control samples from healthy donors and cancer patients. Sequencing input: blood. The TCR sequence derives from a woman in her 40s in good health. The chain employs TRBV5-1 and TRBJ1-4; 10 nucleotides match TRBD1. The CDR3 sequence is CASSLRQGAGEKLFF. The DNA of the CDR3 is TGCGCCAGCAGCTTAAGACAGGGGGCAGGTGAAAAACTGTTTTTT. The entire variable domain, with the rest obtained from reference TRBV5-1 and TRBJ1-4, is as follows: KAGVTQTPRYLIKTRGQQVTLSCSPISGHRSVSWYQQTPGQGLQFLFEYFSETQRNKGNFPGRFSGRQFSNSRSEMNVSTLELGDSALYLCASSLRQGAGEKLFFGSGTQLSVL.